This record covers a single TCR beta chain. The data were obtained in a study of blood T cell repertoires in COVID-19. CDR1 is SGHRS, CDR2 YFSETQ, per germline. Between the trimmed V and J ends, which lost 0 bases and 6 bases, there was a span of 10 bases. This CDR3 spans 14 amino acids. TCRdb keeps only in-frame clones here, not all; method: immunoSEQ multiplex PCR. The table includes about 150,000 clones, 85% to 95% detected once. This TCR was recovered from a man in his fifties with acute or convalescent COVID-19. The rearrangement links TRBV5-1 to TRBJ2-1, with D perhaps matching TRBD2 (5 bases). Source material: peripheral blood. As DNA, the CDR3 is TGCGCCAGCAGCTTGGGTTCGGGGTCCAATGAGCAGTTCTTC. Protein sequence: CASSLGSGSNEQFF.